Presented here are 25 T cell receptor beta chains from one specimen sequenced in a study of shared clonotypes between healthy human individuals. Using immunoSEQ multiplex PCR, the repertoire was profiled, and TCRdb retains in-frame clones only, with some absent. Of 400,000 to 600,000 clones listed, approximately 95% are singletons. Sequencing was done on a sample of naive CD4+ T cells sorted from blood. Specified subset: CD45RA+ positively selected. The receptors were gathered from a woman aged 25 to 39 in good health.

The V call is TRBV19, the J call TRBJ2-1, with a tentative D call TRBD2 (5 bases). The CDR3 sequence is 17 residues long. Trimming left V 7 bases short and J 3 bases short, with 22 bases between. Per germline, CDR1 LNHDA and CDR2 SQIVND (reference sequence). The DNA for the CDR3 is TGTGCCAGTAATGGAAGAGCGGCTGGGCGTTACTACAATGAGCAGTTCTTC. Translating it yields CASNGRAAGRYYNEQFF.

The chain employs TRBV5-4 and TRBJ2-6; D may match TRBD1 or TRBD2 (5 bases each). With 4 bases removed from V and 13 bases from J, the gap between germline ends came to 18 bases. CDR1 is SGHNT and CDR2 is YYREEE in the germline V gene (reference sequence). The CDR3 covers 14 residues. The CDR3 reads CASSQPAGTGVLTF. The CDR3 region has the DNA TGTGCCAGCAGCCAACCGGCAGGGACGGGAGTCCTGACTTTC. The whole variable domain, filled in from reference TRBV5-4 and TRBJ2-6, reads ETGVTQSPTHLIKTRGQQVTLRCSSQSGHNTVSWYQQALGQGPQFIFQYYREEENGRGNFPPRFSGLQFPNYSSELNVNALELDDSALYLCASSQPAGTGVLTFGAGSRLTVL.

The chain joins TRBV18 to TRBJ2-2, with 8 bases fitting TRBD2. The CDR3 is 16 amino acids. V was pared by 3 bases and J by 0 bases, with 3 bases of the junction left unmatched. Germline loops: CDR1 KGHSH, CDR2 LQKENI. The chain's CDR3 is CASSPMTSANTGELFF. The CDR3 DNA reads as TGTGCCAGCTCACCCATGACTAGCGCGAACACCGGGGAGCTGTTTTTT.

The V call is TRBV2, the J call TRBJ2-3, with D possibly called TRBD1 or TRBD2 (5 bases each). Germline V CDR1 and CDR2: SNHLY, FYNNEI. The V and J ends lost 8 bases and 0 bases respectively, with 18 bases between them. CDR3 length: 16 residues. DNA for the CDR3: TGTGCCAGCGGACTTACAAGGGACGTTAGCACAGATACGCAGTATTTT. Encoded protein: CASGLTRDVSTDTQYF.

This clone was seen only a few times. The chain employs TRBV5-4 and TRBJ1-4, with D maybe TRBD1 (6 bases). From germline, CDR1 is SGHNT and CDR2 YYREEE (reference sequence). There are 16 residues in the CDR3. Trimming pared 3 bases from V and 8 bases from J, leaving 20 bases between. In DNA, the CDR3 is TGTGCCAGCAGCTCCCGGGTGGCCGACCAGGGGGAAAAACTGTTTTTT. It encodes CASSSRVADQGEKLFF.

A single count supports this clone. V and J are TRBV5-1 and TRBJ2-7; 7 nucleotides line up with TRBD1. With 4 bases clipped from V and 6 bases from J, the junction kept 10 bases outside the gene matches. Germline loops: CDR1 SGHRS, CDR2 YFSETQ. CDR3 size: 14 residues. The CDR3 protein is CASSPGQLDGEQYF. CDR3 bases: TGCGCCAGCAGCCCGGGACAGCTTGACGGCGAGCAGTACTTC.

V gene TRBV11-2 combines with J gene TRBJ2-5, with 8 bases identical to TRBD2. The DNA matches TRBJ2-7 better at its end, which makes the J call doubtful. Germline CDR1 and CDR2: SGHAT and FQNNGV. The CDR3 consists of 15 residues. Here the CDR3 reads CASSATSGPTYEQYF. Here the CDR3 DNA reads TGTGCCAGCAGCGCAACTAGCGGACCTACCTACGAGCAGTACTTC.

The genes are TRBV7-8 and TRBJ1-6, with D tentatively TRBD1 (5 bases). The V and J ends lost 2 bases and 10 bases respectively, with 12 bases between them. The CDR3 is 14 residues long. Germline V gene lookup returns CDR1 SGHVS and CDR2 FQNEAQ. As DNA, the CDR3 is TGTGCCAGCAGCTTATCGGACAACAGATCACCCCTCCACTTT. It is translated as CASSLSDNRSPLHF.

The chain combines TRBV27 with TRBJ2-1, with D uncertain. The germline V gene encodes CDR1 MNHEY and CDR2 SMNVEV (reference sequence). The germline V and J ends were trimmed by 0 bases and 0 bases, with 12 bases remaining between them. The CDR3 is made up of 17 amino acids. The CDR3 region is CASSLSTVMSSYNEQFF. The CDR3 region has the DNA TGTGCCAGCAGTTTATCGACCGTTATGAGCTCCTACAATGAGCAGTTCTTC.

The chain uses TRBV19 and TRBJ1-3, with 8 bases aligning to TRBD1. CDR3 length equals 14 residues. J lost 2 bases, V lost 7 bases, and 4 bases had no gene match. The V gene's germline CDR1 is LNHDA and CDR2 SQIVND (reference sequence). The CDR3 reads CASTRGQAGNTIYF. The CDR3, as DNA: TGTGCCAGTACCAGGGGGCAGGCTGGAAACACCATATATTTT.

The J gene is TRBJ1-5, the V gene TRBV29-1, with unresolved D. With 4 bases removed from V and 5 bases from J, the gap between germline ends came to 12 bases. Germline values: CDR1 SQVTM, CDR2 ANQGSEA. The CDR3 consists of 13 residues. The CDR3 sequence: CSVVIGGHQPQHF. CDR3 in DNA: TGCAGCGTTGTGATTGGAGGTCATCAGCCCCAGCATTTT.

The gene calls are TRBV28 and TRBJ2-1; D possibly corresponds to TRBD1 (6 bases). Germline-derived CDR1 and CDR2 are MDHEN and SYDVKM. The V end was cut by 5 bases, the J end by 1 base, with 15 bases between. The CDR3 has 16 amino acids. The CDR3 region is CASSDYPGQSYNEQFF. The CDR3 DNA is TGTGCCAGCAGTGATTATCCAGGACAGTCCTACAATGAGCAGTTCTTC.

The chain carries TRBV27 and TRBJ2-7; D is tentatively TRBD1 or TRBD2 (6 bases each). CDR1 and CDR2 from the germline V gene are MNHEY and SMNVEV (reference sequence). The CDR3 contains 14 residues. The V and J ends lost 5 bases and 7 bases respectively, with 18 bases between them. As DNA, the CDR3 is TGTGCCAGCAGTCCCATTAGGGGGGCTAGGGAGCAGTACTTC. Its translation is CASSPIRGAREQYF.

The chain recombines TRBV7-2 with TRBJ2-1, with D tentatively TRBD2 (5 bases). The CDR3 is made up of 14 amino acids. Looked up from germline, CDR1 is SGHTA and CDR2 is FQGNSA. V lost 5 bases, J lost 3 bases, and 11 bases lay in between. CDR3 coding DNA: TGTGCCAGCAGCCTCACCCGGGACTACAATGAGCAGTTCTTC. Residues: CASSLTRDYNEQFF.

The V and J genes are TRBV5-1 and TRBJ2-7; 9 bases map to TRBD1. Germline-derived CDR1 and CDR2 are SGHRS and YFSETQ. The V gene end was trimmed by 4 bases and the J gene end by 4 bases; junction bases not matched to a gene: 9. The length of the CDR3 is 15 residues. CDR3 in amino acids: CASSPGQGQRYEQYF. The CDR3 DNA sequence: TGCGCCAGCAGCCCGGGACAGGGTCAACGGTACGAGCAGTACTTC.

V is TRBV19 and J is TRBJ1-6; D possibly corresponds to TRBD1 (5 bases). Trimming stripped 6 bases from V and 10 bases from J, with 16 bases between. The length of the CDR3 is 14 residues. CDR1 and CDR2 from the germline V gene are LNHDA and SQIVND (reference sequence). This CDR3 reads CASSPLGGSSPLHF. DNA of the CDR3: TGTGCCAGTAGCCCACTCGGGGGTTCCTCACCCCTCCACTTT.

The rearrangement uses TRBV6-1 and TRBJ2-7, with TRBD2 matching over 10 bases. The V and J ends lost 8 bases and 4 bases, in that order; junction bases with no gene match: 8. Germline V gene sequence: CDR1 MNHNS, CDR2 SASEGT. There are 14 residues in the CDR3. In DNA form, the CDR3 reads TGTGCCAGCCGACTAGCGGGTACGGGTTACGAGCAGTACTTC. Translation: CASRLAGTGYEQYF.

V usage is TRBV2 and J usage is TRBJ2-5; TRBD2 agrees at 10 bases. Germline V gives CDR1 SNHLY, CDR2 FYNNEI. Germline trimming cut 7 bases from V and 4 bases from J; bases unmatched to any gene: 6. CDR3 length equals 14 residues. As DNA, the CDR3 is TGTGCCAGCAACCTAGCGGGAGTTGGAGAGACCCAGTACTTC. It encodes CASNLAGVGETQYF.

J is TRBJ2-7 and V is TRBV5-1, with a possible D match to TRBD1 (5 bases). Germline V gene sequence: CDR1 SGHRS, CDR2 YFSETQ. This CDR3 region has 17 residues. The V and J ends lost 4 bases and 0 bases respectively, with 20 bases between them. The CDR3 region is CASSPRPHRTSSYEQYF. Here the CDR3 DNA reads TGCGCCAGCAGCCCCCGCCCTCACAGGACAAGCTCCTACGAGCAGTACTTC.

Worth noting for this clone: The germline gene is not matched at one end of the junction; a read error may be the cause. J is TRBJ2-7 and V is TRBV5-1; the D gene is possibly TRBD2 (6 bases). This CDR3 comprises 15 residues. Germline V gene lookup returns CDR1 SGHRS and CDR2 YFSETQ. The CDR3 sequence: CASSNLAQEAYERYF. CDR3 DNA sequence: TGCGCCAGCAGCAACCTAGCGCAGGAAGCCTACGAGCGGTACTTC.

The J gene is TRBJ2-5, the V gene TRBV11-3, with D possibly TRBD1 on 6 matching bases. The V and J ends lost 4 bases and 1 base respectively, with 7 bases between them. This CDR3 has 13 amino acids. From germline, CDR1 is SGHNT and CDR2 YENEEA. In DNA form, the CDR3 reads TGTGCCAGCAGCTCCAGGGGCCAAGAGACCCAGTACTTC. Its translation: CASSSRGQETQYF.

This clone was observed once. V is TRBV11-2 and J is TRBJ2-7; D gene uncertain. Germline-derived CDR1 and CDR2 are SGHAT and FQNNGV. This CDR3 is 14 amino acids long. V dropped 2 bases and J dropped 0 bases, with 8 bases sitting between them. The CDR3 nucleotides are TGTGCCAGCAGCTTACAGGAGAGCTCCTACGAGCAGTACTTC. This sequence encodes CASSLQESSYEQYF.

The chain recombines TRBV5-6 with TRBJ1-6, with D possibly being TRBD1 (6 bases). Between the trimmed V and J ends, which lost 0 bases and 7 bases, there was a span of 14 bases. Germline V gives CDR1 SGHDT, CDR2 YYEEEE. The CDR3 covers 16 residues. The CDR3 region has the DNA TGTGCCAGCAGCTTGGGGGGGCCCGGGTTGAATTCACCCCTCCACTTT. It specifies CASSLGGPGLNSPLHF.

This chain connects TRBV28 to TRBJ2-7, with D unclear. CDR3 length equals 15 residues. V was pared by 6 bases and J by 0 bases, with 15 bases between. Germline V CDR1 and CDR2: MDHEN, SYDVKM. The CDR3 loop is CASSSELWGSYEQYF. CDR3 sequence (DNA): TGTGCCAGCAGCTCAGAGCTGTGGGGCTCCTACGAGCAGTACTTC.

The chain employs TRBV6-4 and TRBJ2-3, with TRBD2 as a possible D gene (6 bases). Trimming removed 2 bases from V and 0 bases from J, with 12 bases in between. CDR1 and CDR2 (germline): MRHNA, SNTAGT. This CDR3 has 16 residues. The CDR3 reads CASSDNPGLSTDTQYF. In DNA form, the CDR3 reads TGTGCCAGCAGTGACAATCCGGGACTGAGCACAGATACGCAGTATTTT.